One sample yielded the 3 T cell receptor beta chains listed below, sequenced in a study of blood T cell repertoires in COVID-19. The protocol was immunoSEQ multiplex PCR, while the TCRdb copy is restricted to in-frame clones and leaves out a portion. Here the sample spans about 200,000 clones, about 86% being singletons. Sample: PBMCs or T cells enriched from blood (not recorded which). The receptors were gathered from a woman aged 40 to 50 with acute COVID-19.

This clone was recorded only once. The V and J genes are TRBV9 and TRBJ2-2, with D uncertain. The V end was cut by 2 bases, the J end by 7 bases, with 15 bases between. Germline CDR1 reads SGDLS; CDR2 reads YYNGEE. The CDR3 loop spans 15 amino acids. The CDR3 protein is CASSVNSHPNGELFF. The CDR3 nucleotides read TGTGCCAGCAGCGTGAACAGCCACCCGAACGGGGAGCTGTTTTTT. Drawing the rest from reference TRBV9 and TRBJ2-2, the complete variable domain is DSGVTQTPKHLITATGQRVTLRCSPRSGDLSVYWYQQSLDQGLQFLIQYYNGEERAKGNILERFSAQQFPDLHSELNLSSLELGDSALYFCASSVNSHPNGELFFGEGSRLTVL.

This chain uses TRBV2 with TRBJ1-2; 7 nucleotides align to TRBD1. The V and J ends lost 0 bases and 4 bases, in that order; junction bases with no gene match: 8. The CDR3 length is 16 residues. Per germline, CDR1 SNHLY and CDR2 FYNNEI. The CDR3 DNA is TGTGCCAGCAGTGAAGCGGGCGCAGGGGGGATCTATGGCTACACCTTC. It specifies CASSEAGAGGIYGYTF. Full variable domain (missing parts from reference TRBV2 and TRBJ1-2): EPEVTQTPSHQVTQMGQEVILRCVPISNHLYFYWYRQILGQKVEFLVSFYNNEISEKSEIFDDQFSVERPDGSNFTLKIRSTKLEDSAMYFCASSEAGAGGIYGYTFGSGTRLTVV.

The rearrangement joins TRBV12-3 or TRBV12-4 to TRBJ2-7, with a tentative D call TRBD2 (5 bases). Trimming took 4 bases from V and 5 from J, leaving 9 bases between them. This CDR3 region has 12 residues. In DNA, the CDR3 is TGTGCCAGCAGTTCTAGCCGCCACGAGCAGTACTTC. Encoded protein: CASSSSRHEQYF.